This entry features one T cell receptor (beta chain) sequence. These data come from a study of blood T cell repertoires in COVID-19. Study-level information: The origin of the acute and convalescent COVID-19 samples was the United States, Italy and Spain.

In the source study's methods: Estimation of nucleated cell counts was performed using reference gene primer amplification. Sequencing was performed with immunoSEQ multiplex PCR; in TCRdb, only in-frame clones are kept and a portion is missing. V and J calls and clone size follow that table, whereas D and trimming were derived from the DNA. The repertoire holds over 60,000 clones, with roughly 75% as singletons. This CDR3 spans 17 amino acids. Trimming removed 0 bases from V and 4 bases from J, with 13 bases in between. Germline loops: CDR1 MNHNS, CDR2 SASEGT. The genes are TRBV6-1 and TRBJ2-6; a weak D match, TRBD2 (6 bases). This sequence was found in a human donor in a cohort sampled during active COVID-19. Sequencing was carried out using peripheral blood. The CDR3 loop reads CASSEAFGSSGANVLTF. In DNA form, the CDR3 reads TGTGCCAGCAGTGAAGCGTTCGGGAGCTCGGGGGCCAACGTCCTGACTTTC.